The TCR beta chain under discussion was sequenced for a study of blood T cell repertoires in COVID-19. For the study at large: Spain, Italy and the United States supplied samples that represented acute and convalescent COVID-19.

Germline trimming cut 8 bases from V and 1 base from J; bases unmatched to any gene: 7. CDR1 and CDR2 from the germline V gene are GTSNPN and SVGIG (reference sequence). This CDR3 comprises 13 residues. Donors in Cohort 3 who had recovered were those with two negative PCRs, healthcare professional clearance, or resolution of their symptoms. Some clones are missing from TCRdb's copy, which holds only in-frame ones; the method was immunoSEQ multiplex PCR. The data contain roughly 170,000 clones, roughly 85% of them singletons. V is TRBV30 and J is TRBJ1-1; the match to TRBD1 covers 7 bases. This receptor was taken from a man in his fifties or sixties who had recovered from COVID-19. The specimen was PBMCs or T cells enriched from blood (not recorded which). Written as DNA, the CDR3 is TGTGCCCGGGCGGGACAGTCGAACACTGAAGCTTTCTTT. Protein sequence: CARAGQSNTEAFF.